Listed here is a single T cell receptor (beta chain). The record originates from a study of blood T cell repertoires in COVID-19. Study summary: Whether acute or convalescent, the COVID-19 samples came from the United States, Italy and Spain. The cDNA or gDNA used as material had been derived from T cells, B-cell-depleted T cells, or PBMCs.

Authors' analysis steps: Reference gene primer amplification yielded estimated nucleated cell counts. Assay used: immunoSEQ multiplex PCR; TCRdb lists only in-frame clones, some missing. For V, J and clone size, that table is used; D and trimming come from the DNA. The sample has tens of thousands of clones, 60% to 80% seen once. This receptor was obtained from a woman of 80 years or more with acute or convalescent COVID-19. The sample taken for sequencing was peripheral blood.

The CDR3 loop reads CASSFPRSNQPQHF. In DNA, the CDR3 is TGTGCCAGCAGTTTCCCCAGAAGCAATCAGCCCCAGCATTTT. The chain links TRBV27 to TRBJ1-5; D is unclear. Germline CDR1 and CDR2: MNHEY and SMNVEV (reference sequence). The CDR3 contains 14 residues. Trimming removed 3 bases from V and 1 base from J, with 7 bases in between.